The rows below give T cell receptor beta chains drawn from one sample of a study of T cells after yellow fever vaccination. Using its own MiXCR run on the 5' RACE reads, TCRdb lists one record per CDR3 protein. The table includes 200,000 to 300,000 distinct CDR3 sequences, approximately 6.3% detected once. This sample comprised CD4+ T cells sorted from PBMCs, obtained on the day of the yellow fever booster vaccination. The receptors shown here come from a man aged 30 to 45 who received the YFV17D yellow fever vaccine. CDR3s include the opening cysteine and the closing phenylalanine or tryptophan. A D gene is named only where the DNA matches it firmly. For some rows the clone size is stated as once, few or many, or as a class when expanded; others skip it.

clone_size,d_call,v_call,j_call,cdr3_nt,cdr3_aa
many,NA,TRBV28,TRBJ2-1,TGTGCCAGCATCCGGGACACCACCTACAATGAGCAGTTCTTC,CASIRDTTYNEQFF
NA,NA,TRBV5-1,TRBJ2-1,TGCGCCAGCAGCTTGGGACAGGCCCTCAATGAGCAGTTCTTC,CASSLGQALNEQFF
many,TRBD2,TRBV28,TRBJ2-3,TGTGCCAGCAGTTCCGCAAGGGAGGGAAGCGGCACAGATACGCAGTATTTT,CASSSAREGSGTDTQYF
many,NA,TRBV5-4,TRBJ2-5,TGTGCCAGCAGCTTGGATAGGCAGTCGGAGACCCAGTACTTC,CASSLDRQSETQYF
NA,NA,TRBV6-5,TRBJ1-5,TGTGCCAGCTCCCGGGACATTAGCAATCAGCCCCAGCATTTT,CASSRDISNQPQHF
many,NA,TRBV20-1,TRBJ2-7,TGCAGTGCTAGAGCCGGGAGCGCTGACTACGAGCAGTACTTC,CSARAGSADYEQYF
NA,NA,TRBV20-1,TRBJ2-5,TGCAGTGCTAGTCCCCCCCAGGGGCCCCAGTACTTC,CSASPPQGPQYF
NA,NA,TRBV5-1,TRBJ2-3,TGCGCCAGCAGCACGGGACGGAGCACTGATACGCATTATTTT,CASSTGRSTDTHYF
many,NA,TRBV29-1,TRBJ2-3,TGCAGCGTTGAGGGAATTCAAGCAGATACGCAGTATTTT,CSVEGIQADTQYF
NA,NA,TRBV12-3/TRBV12-4,TRBJ1-5,TGTGCCAGCAGTTTGGGTCAGAACAAAATCCTTCAGCCCCAGCATTTT,CASSLGQNKILQPQHF
NA,TRBD2,TRBV20-1,TRBJ2-7,TGCAGTGCTAGAGCTGGGGGGGGGACCTCCTACGAGCAGTACTTC,CSARAGGGTSYEQYF
many,NA,TRBV20-1,TRBJ2-3,TGCAGTCCTGGGGCAGATACGCAGTATTTT,CSPGADTQYF
few,NA,TRBV20-1,TRBJ2-1,TGCAGTGCTAGAGATGGAGGTAGGATGGATGAGCAGTTCTTC,CSARDGGRMDEQFF
few,NA,TRBV5-5,TRBJ1-2,TGTGCCAGCAGCCCGGAAACAGTCTATGGCTACACCTTC,CASSPETVYGYTF